These T cell receptor beta chains were read from a single sample in a study of blood T cell repertoires in COVID-19. The repertoire was sequenced with immunoSEQ multiplex PCR; TCRdb's copy has only in-frame clones and lacks some. The sample holds a few hundred thousand clones, about nine tenths seen once. Sequenced sample: PBMCs or T cells enriched from blood (not recorded which). The receptors were gathered from a man younger than 45 who had recovered from COVID-19. CDR3s include the opening cysteine and the closing phenylalanine or tryptophan. The D gene is left open where the match is weak. A clone size is listed for some rows: how often the clone was seen (once, few, many), or a class if it is expanded.

D	J	size	V	CDR3	DNA
TRBD1	TRBJ1-2	-	TRBV27	CASSGTGGPDGYTF	TGTGCCAGCAGCGGGACAGGGGGTCCGGATGGCTACACCTTC
-	TRBJ2-2	-	TRBV10-2	CASRAGERVGELFF	TGCGCCAGCAGGGCAGGGGAACGTGTAGGGGAGCTGTTTTTT
TRBD2	TRBJ2-2	once	TRBV5-1	CASSFHSGRAGTGELFF	TGCGCCAGCAGCTTTCATAGCGGGAGGGCCGGCACCGGGGAGCTGTTTTTT
TRBD1	TRBJ1-1	-	TRBV4-3	CASSQGRGSLNTEAFF	TGCGCCAGCAGCCAAGGCAGGGGGAGTTTAAACACTGAAGCTTTCTTT
TRBD1	TRBJ2-1	once	TRBV9	CASSVPPGQGADEQFF	TGTGCCAGCAGCGTCCCACCGGGACAGGGGGCCGATGAGCAGTTCTTC
-	TRBJ2-7	-	TRBV29-1	CSVGVTNEQYF	TGCAGCGTTGGGGTGACAAACGAGCAGTACTTC
-	TRBJ2-7	-	TRBV28	CASSLAVNQQYF	TGTGCCAGCAGTTTGGCAGTGAACCAACAGTACTTC
-	TRBJ2-1	-	TRBV19	CASSIGGAGHIEQFF	TGTGCCAGTAGTATTGGGGGCGCAGGGCACATTGAGCAGTTCTTC
TRBD1	TRBJ2-7	few	TRBV10-1	CASSAGTGGEGSYEQYF	TGCGCCAGCAGTGCCGGGACAGGGGGCGAGGGCTCCTACGAGCAGTACTTC
-	TRBJ2-1	-	TRBV4-3	CASSQGAGENEQFF	TGCGCCAGCAGCCAAGGAGCAGGGGAAAATGAGCAGTTCTTC
TRBD1	TRBJ2-7	once	TRBV27	CASSLRQGLHEQYF	TGTGCCAGCAGTTTGAGACAGGGGCTCCACGAGCAGTACTTC
-	TRBJ2-5	-	TRBV19	CASSTRDSAEETQYF	TGTGCCAGTAGTACCCGGGACTCCGCTGAAGAGACCCAGTACTTC
TRBD1	TRBJ1-3	once	TRBV18	CASSPYTGTGALFGNTIYF	TGTGCCAGCTCACCGTACACCGGGACAGGGGCGTTATTTGGAAACACCATATATTTT
TRBD2	TRBJ2-3	-	TRBV6-2/TRBV6-3	CASSYSTSGSADTQYF	TGTGCCAGCAGTTACTCGACTAGCGGGAGCGCAGATACGCAGTATTTT
TRBD1	TRBJ1-6	-	TRBV28	CASSYRGLYDSPLHF	TGTGCCAGCAGCTACAGGGGGTTGTATGATTCACCCCTCCACTTT
TRBD1	TRBJ1-2	-	TRBV30	CAWSVRTGLNYGYTF	TGTGCCTGGAGTGTACGGACAGGATTAAACTATGGCTACACCTTC
TRBD1	TRBJ2-1	few	TRBV3-1/TRBV3-2	CASRPGQATYNEQFF	TGTGCCAGCAGGCCGGGACAGGCAACCTACAATGAGCAGTTCTTC
TRBD1	TRBJ1-1	-	TRBV25-1	CASSETGANTEAFF	TGTGCCAGCAGTGAAACAGGGGCTAACACTGAAGCTTTCTTT
-	TRBJ1-5	once	TRBV7-2	CASSLGAGLSNQPQHF	TGTGCCAGCAGCTTAGGGGCAGGCCTTAGCAATCAGCCCCAGCATTTT
TRBD2	TRBJ2-1	-	TRBV7-9	CASSILLAGDHSYNEQFF	TGTGCCAGCAGCATCCTACTAGCGGGCGACCACTCCTACAATGAGCAGTTCTTC
TRBD1	TRBJ1-6	-	TRBV9	CASSVSGQGPSPLHF	TGTGCCAGCAGCGTTTCGGGACAGGGACCCTCACCCCTCCACTTT
TRBD2	TRBJ2-1	once	TRBV7-2	CASSLGPGTSGGAQFF	TGTGCCAGCAGCTTAGGACCCGGGACTAGCGGGGGGGCGCAGTTCTTC
-	TRBJ1-6	-	TRBV11-2	CASSLETGNYSPLHF	TGTGCCAGCAGCTTAGAGACAGGAAACTATTCACCCCTCCACTTT
-	TRBJ1-2	-	TRBV4-3	CASSQYFPTSNYGYTF	TGCGCCAGCAGCCAATATTTCCCCACCAGTAACTATGGCTACACCTTC
TRBD1	TRBJ1-2	-	TRBV19	CASSTTWTGSDPGYTF	TGTGCCAGTAGTACCACGTGGACAGGTTCCGACCCCGGCTACACCTTC
-	TRBJ2-7	-	TRBV28	CASSLFGNEQYF	TGTGCCAGCAGTTTGTTCGGGAACGAGCAGTACTTC
-	TRBJ1-1	-	TRBV11-2	CASSFKPSKAFF	TGTGCCAGCAGCTTTAAACCCAGTAAAGCTTTCTTT
-	TRBJ1-2	-	TRBV4-1	CASSLPDSPYGYTF	TGCGCCAGCAGCTTACCCGACAGCCCCTATGGCTACACCTTC
TRBD2	TRBJ2-5	-	TRBV15	CATSRTSGDETQYF	TGTGCCACCAGCAGAACTAGCGGGGATGAGACCCAGTACTTC
-	TRBJ2-1	-	TRBV10-3	CAISEQVGVINEQFF	TGTGCCATCAGTGAGCAGGTAGGGGTGATAAATGAGCAGTTCTTC
-	TRBJ2-2	-	TRBV4-3	CASSLGLRSTGELFF	TGCGCCAGCAGCCTGGGGCTTCGAAGCACCGGGGAGCTGTTTTTT
TRBD1	TRBJ1-2	-	TRBV3-1/TRBV3-2	CASSQVLMGQNYGYTF	TGTGCCAGCAGCCAAGTATTAATGGGACAGAACTATGGCTACACCTTC
TRBD1	TRBJ1-3	-	TRBV4-2	CASSHRLTGGNGNTIYF	TGTGCCAGCAGCCACAGATTAACAGGGGGTAATGGAAACACCATATATTTT
TRBD1	TRBJ1-4	-	TRBV19	CASSTTGVGEKLFF	TGTGCCAGTAGTACCACAGGGGTTGGCGAAAAACTGTTTTTT
-	TRBJ2-7	-	TRBV27	CASSFMSEQYF	TGTGCCAGCAGTTTTATGTCCGAGCAGTACTTC
TRBD1	TRBJ2-1	-	TRBV2	CASSPGQGSNEQFF	TGTGCCAGCAGTCCGGGACAGGGAAGCAATGAGCAGTTCTTC
TRBD2	TRBJ2-7	-	TRBV10-3	CAIKHPGGGTSGSYEQYF	TGTGCCATCAAACACCCGGGAGGCGGGACTAGCGGGAGTTACGAGCAGTACTTC
TRBD1	TRBJ2-7	-	TRBV4-2	CASSQGTGDNEQYF	TGTGCCAGCAGCCAAGGGACAGGGGACAACGAGCAGTACTTC
-	TRBJ1-1	once	TRBV10-3	CAISESFQKNTEAFF	TGTGCCATCAGTGAGTCTTTTCAGAAGAACACTGAAGCTTTCTTT
-	TRBJ1-4	-	TRBV12-3/TRBV12-4	CASSSGGNEKLFF	TGTGCCAGCAGTTCCGGGGGGAATGAAAAACTGTTTTTT
TRBD1	TRBJ2-7	-	TRBV10-1	CASSDYLTGTYEQYF	TGCGCCAGCAGTGATTACTTGACAGGGACCTACGAGCAGTACTTC
-	TRBJ2-7	-	TRBV19	CASSIAQGTYEQYF	TGTGCCAGTAGTATAGCCCAGGGAACCTACGAGCAGTACTTC